These 17 T cell receptor beta chains were sequenced from one sample in a study of CD8+ T cells in alopecia areata. Treatment noted: oral pan-JAK inhibitor, 5-10 mg twice daily. As the sequencing template, cDNA was produced by extracting RNA and reverse transcribing it. Generated by immunoSEQ multiplex PCR, the TCRdb table keeps only in-frame clones and is missing some. In the table there are some 130,000 clones, roughly 50% of which are singletons. The sample consisted of CD8+ T cells sorted from blood, taken at week 4, from a patient treated with tofacitinib. These receptors all stem from a human donor with alopecia areata.

This clone came up a few times. The rearrangement joins TRBV7-8 to TRBJ2-3, with a weak D call TRBD1 (5 bases). The CDR3 has 15 residues. V shed 1 base and J shed 4 bases, with 12 bases lying between them. Germline V gives CDR1 SGHVS, CDR2 FQNEAQ. For the CDR3, the DNA is TGTGCCAGCAGCTTAGGGGCAGGGTCGGCAGATACGCAGTATTTT. Translating gives CASSLGAGSADTQYF.

The genes are TRBV30 and TRBJ2-3, with D possibly being TRBD2 (5 bases). Trimming removed 1 base from V and 5 bases from J, with 16 bases in between. The CDR3 has 15 residues. CDR1 is GTSNPN, CDR2 SVGIG, per germline (reference sequence). This chain's CDR3 is CAWSASVFGIDTQYF. The CDR3 coding sequence is TGTGCCTGGAGTGCCTCGGTGTTCGGGATAGATACGCAGTATTTT.

The chain is built from TRBV5-4 and TRBJ2-6, with D hard to call. V was pared by 2 bases and J by 4 bases, with 10 bases between. CDR3 length: 15 residues. Germline CDR1 is SGHNT and CDR2 is YYREEE (reference sequence). CDR3 DNA: TGTGCCAGCAGCTTTATTGCGAGAGGGGCCAACGTCCTGACTTTC. This codes for CASSFIARGANVLTF.

The rearrangement links TRBV27 to TRBJ2-7; no clear D. Trimming took off 0 bases at V and 2 bases at J, with 11 bases between the two ends. Germline values: CDR1 MNHEY, CDR2 SMNVEV (reference sequence). CDR3 length: 15 amino acids. The chain's CDR3 is CASSLSGKGAYEQYF. CDR3 in DNA: TGTGCCAGCAGTTTATCTGGGAAGGGTGCCTACGAGCAGTACTTC.

The chain links TRBV18 to TRBJ1-2; tentatively, D is TRBD1 (5 bases). Germline CDR1 KGHSH, CDR2 LQKENI. The V and J ends lost 3 bases and 4 bases respectively, with 18 bases between them. This CDR3 is built from 16 residues. The CDR3 nucleotides are TGTGCCAGCTCACCCCGGACCGAGTGGGGGATCTATGGCTACACCTTC. It encodes CASSPRTEWGIYGYTF.

This chain uses TRBV10-3 with TRBJ2-5, with D unresolved. The CDR3 spans 13 residues. Trimming took 8 bases from V and 0 from J, leaving 10 bases between them. Germline CDR1 ENHRY, CDR2 SYGVKD. The CDR3 bases are TGTGCCATCTATAACAGCAACCAAGAGACCCAGTACTTC. Amino acid sequence: CAIYNSNQETQYF.

There are a few counts of this clone. The chain uses TRBV27 and TRBJ1-1; no clear D gene. Germline V CDR1 and CDR2: MNHEY, SMNVEV (reference sequence). The V and J ends lost 5 bases and 4 bases respectively, with 11 bases between them. CDR3 length: 13 residues. CDR3: CASSLPGLTEAFF. As DNA, the CDR3 is TGTGCCAGCAGTCTGCCGGGCCTCACTGAAGCTTTCTTT.

J is TRBJ1-1 and V is TRBV7-9; D ambiguous. The CDR3 runs 14 residues. V lost 5 bases, J lost 1 base, and 11 bases lay in between. Germline CDR1 is SEHNR and CDR2 is FQNEAQ (reference sequence). The CDR3 DNA is TGTGCCAGCAGCCCCCGAGTAGAGAACACTGAAGCTTTCTTT. Translated: CASSPRVENTEAFF.

The gene calls are TRBV13 and TRBJ2-7; no reliable D call. CDR3 length: 13 residues. Germline-derived CDR1 and CDR2 are PRHDT and FYEKMQ (reference sequence). Trimming pared 5 bases from V and 4 bases from J, leaving 12 bases between. The CDR3 is CASSIRLRYEQYF. In DNA, the CDR3 is TGTGCCAGCAGCATTCGACTGAGGTACGAGCAGTACTTC. Combining the CDR3 with reference TRBV13 and TRBJ2-7 gives the whole variable domain AAGVIQSPRHLIKEKRETATLKCYPIPRHDTVYWYQQGPGQDPQFLISFYEKMQSDKGSIPDRFSAQQFSDYHSELNMSSLELGDSALYFCASSIRLRYEQYFGPGTRLTVT.

The chain combines TRBV5-6 with TRBJ2-1; 7 bases line up with TRBD1. V was pared by 4 bases and J by 7 bases, with 2 bases of the junction left unmatched. Germline V gives CDR1 SGHDT, CDR2 YYEEEE. The CDR3 runs to 12 residues. CDR3 in amino acids: CASSQTGNEQFF. CDR3 nucleotides: TGTGCCAGCAGCCAGACAGGGAATGAGCAGTTCTTC.

V usage is TRBV30 and J usage is TRBJ1-2; D uncertain. Trimming pared 8 bases from V and 9 bases from J, leaving 13 bases between. CDR1 and CDR2 from the germline V gene are GTSNPN and SVGIG (reference sequence). This CDR3 region has 10 residues. DNA of the CDR3: TGTGCCCTGGAGCATGAGAGCTACACCTTC. Translated: CALEHESYTF.

The chain carries TRBV25-1 and TRBJ2-1; D call uncertain. The CDR3 has 12 residues. Trimming took 0 bases from V and 5 from J, leaving 2 bases between them. Looked up from germline, CDR1 is MGHDK and CDR2 is SYGVNS. The CDR3, as DNA: TGTGCCAGCAGTGAATATCACAATGAGCAGTTCTTC. Translating gives CASSEYHNEQFF.

The rearrangement uses TRBV15 and TRBJ2-2; 8 positions match TRBD1. Germline V gene sequence: CDR1 LNHNV, CDR2 YYDKDF (reference sequence). This CDR3 is 15 amino acids long. With V trimmed by 6 bases and J by 6 bases, 9 bases remained unmatched. The CDR3 protein is CATRSGQGWAGELFF. In nucleotides, the CDR3 is TGTGCCACCAGGAGCGGACAGGGTTGGGCCGGGGAGCTGTTTTTT.

This clone was observed a handful of times. The chain recombines TRBV29-1 with TRBJ2-7; the match to TRBD1 covers 11 bases. The CDR3 has 14 residues. J was trimmed by 6 bases and V by 4 bases; bases with no gene match: 8. Germline-derived CDR1 and CDR2 are SQVTM and ANQGSEA. CDR3 nucleotide sequence: TGCAGCGTTGTTCGTGGGACAGGGGGTTTCGAGCAGTACTTC. Amino acid sequence: CSVVRGTGGFEQYF.

This chain links TRBV27 with TRBJ2-5; 7 nucleotides align to TRBD2. Germline lookup yields CDR1 MNHEY and CDR2 SMNVEV (reference sequence). The CDR3 totals 14 residues. Germline trimming cut 6 bases from V and 2 bases from J; bases unmatched to any gene: 6. CDR3 nucleotide sequence: TGTGCCAGCAGCCCCCCGGGACTACAAGAGACCCAGTACTTC. Protein sequence: CASSPPGLQETQYF.

This clone was found a few times. The chain links TRBV6-1 to TRBJ1-1, with D tentatively TRBD1 (5 bases). This CDR3 has 12 residues. The germline V gene has CDR1 MNHNS and CDR2 SASEGT. V lost 3 bases and J 11 bases, leaving 13 bases between the germline ends. The CDR3 coding sequence is TGTGCCAGCAGTGAGGACATCACCCTTGCTTTCTTT. The encoded protein is CASSEDITLAFF.

The V call is TRBV29-1, the J call TRBJ2-6; D gene uncertain. The CDR3 is 13 amino acids. In germline, CDR1 is SQVTM, CDR2 ANQGSEA. V was shortened by 3 bases and J by 3 bases, with 6 bases between the two germline ends. The CDR3 DNA reads TGCAGCGTTGATTTGGATGGGGCCAACGTCCTGACTTTC. Translated: CSVDLDGANVLTF.